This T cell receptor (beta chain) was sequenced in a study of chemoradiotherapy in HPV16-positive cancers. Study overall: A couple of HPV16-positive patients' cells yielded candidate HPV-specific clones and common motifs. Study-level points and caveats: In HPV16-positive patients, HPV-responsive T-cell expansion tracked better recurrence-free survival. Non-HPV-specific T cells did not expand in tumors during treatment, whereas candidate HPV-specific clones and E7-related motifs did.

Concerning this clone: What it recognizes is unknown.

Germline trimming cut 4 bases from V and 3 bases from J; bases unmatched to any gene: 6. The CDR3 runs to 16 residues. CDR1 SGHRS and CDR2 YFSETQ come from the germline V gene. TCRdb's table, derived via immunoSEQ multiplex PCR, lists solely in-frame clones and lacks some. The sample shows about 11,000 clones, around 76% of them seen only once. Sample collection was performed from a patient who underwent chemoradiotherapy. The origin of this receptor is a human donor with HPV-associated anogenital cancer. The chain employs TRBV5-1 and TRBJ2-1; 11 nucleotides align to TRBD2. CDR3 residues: CASSRRLAGIYNEQFF. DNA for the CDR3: TGCGCCAGCAGCCGACGACTAGCGGGGATCTACAATGAGCAGTTCTTC.